The next 28 T cell receptor beta chains were all read from a single sample in a study of OX40 agonist ivuxolimab in advanced cancers. Method: immunoSEQ multiplex PCR; TCRdb's copy keeps in-frame clones and lacks some. The data hold roughly 70,000 clones, with approximately 86% observed a single time. Here the sequenced sample was CD4+ or CD8+ T cells sorted from blood, taken in a trial of the OX40 agonist ivuxolimab. The receptors derive from an adult with an advanced solid tumor such as melanoma, head and neck, liver or kidney cancer.

About this clone: Since a much larger clone is just one base distant, this may be a read error. Different DNA sequences within this sample yield the same CDR3. The rearrangement uses TRBV11-2 and TRBJ2-7, with D tentatively TRBD2 (5 bases). With 1 base removed from V and 4 bases from J, the gap between germline ends came to 14 bases. This CDR3 region has 15 residues. The germline V gene encodes CDR1 SGHAT and CDR2 FQNNGV. DNA of the CDR3: TGTGCCAGCAGCTTAGCTGCCGGGGAATCTTACGAGCAGTACTTC. It codes for CASSLAAGESYEQYF.

By sample fraction, this clone is medium-sized. The chain is built from TRBV28 and TRBJ2-7, with D unresolved. The CDR3 runs to 11 residues. Trimming cost V 5 bases and J 1 base, with 3 bases left between them. Germline V gene lookup returns CDR1 MDHEN and CDR2 SYDVKM. CDR3 DNA sequence: TGTGCCAGCAGTGGATCCTACGAGCAGTACTTC. This gives the protein CASSGSYEQYF.

J is TRBJ2-5 and V is TRBV5-6; 10 bases match TRBD1. CDR1 is SGHDT, CDR2 YYEEEE, per germline. The CDR3 sequence is 14 residues long. The junction had 3 bases not matched to a gene; V was cut back by 3 bases and J by 4 bases. CDR3 region: CASSSRDRGETQYF. CDR3 bases: TGTGCCAGCAGCTCCCGGGACAGGGGAGAGACCCAGTACTTC.

The chain uses TRBV5-6 and TRBJ2-4; TRBD2 matches 7 bases. Trimming cost V 3 bases and J 7 bases; bases outside gene matches: 13. CDR1 is SGHDT, CDR2 YYEEEE, per germline. The CDR3 runs to 16 residues. The CDR3 coding sequence is TGTGCCAGCAGCTCCCTACCGATTGCCGGGGGGAACATTCAGTACTTC. This codes for CASSSLPIAGGNIQYF.

V is TRBV5-1 and J is TRBJ2-1; 8 nucleotides match TRBD2. The V gene's germline CDR1 is SGHRS and CDR2 YFSETQ. The ends lost 4 bases at V and 0 bases at J; junction bases unmatched: 15. The CDR3 is 19 amino acids. The CDR3 DNA reads TGCGCCAGCAGCCTAACCGGGACTAGGGCGTGGAGCTCCTACAATGAGCAGTTCTTC. It specifies CASSLTGTRAWSSYNEQFF.

This rearrangement joins TRBV7-2 to TRBJ2-5, with 16 positions matching TRBD2. The junction had 8 bases not matched to a gene; V was cut back by 5 bases and J by 5 bases. Germline CDR1 SGHTA, CDR2 FQGNSA. There are 17 residues in the CDR3. Here the CDR3 DNA reads TGTGCCAGCAGCCCCTCCGGGACTAGCGGGGGGGCGGAGACCCAGTACTTC. Amino acid sequence: CASSPSGTSGGAETQYF.

The chain joins TRBV28 to TRBJ1-3, with D hard to call. From germline, CDR1 is MDHEN and CDR2 SYDVKM. The CDR3 is 14 residues long. Trimming stripped 6 bases from V and 0 bases from J, with 9 bases between. The CDR3 sequence: CASSGLSSGNTIYF. The CDR3 DNA is TGTGCCAGCAGCGGTCTGAGCTCTGGAAACACCATATATTTT. The whole variable domain, remainder taken from reference TRBV28 and TRBJ1-3, is DVKVTQSSRYLVKRTGEKVFLECVQDMDHENMFWYRQDPGLGLRLIYFSYDVKMKEKGDIPEGYSVSREKKERFSLILESASTNQTSMYLCASSGLSSGNTIYFGEGSWLTVV.

The V and J genes are TRBV28 and TRBJ2-1; TRBD2 aligns across 10 bases. This CDR3 has 13 residues. Germline V CDR1 and CDR2: MDHEN, SYDVKM. The V and J ends lost 6 bases and 10 bases, in that order; junction bases with no gene match: 6. The DNA of the CDR3 is TGTGCCAGCAGCACCATAGCGGGGGGAGAGCAGTTCTTC. It is translated as CASSTIAGGEQFF.

J is TRBJ1-1 and V is TRBV6-1, with D possibly matching TRBD1 (5 bases). CDR1 is MNHNS, CDR2 SASEGT, per germline. The CDR3 is 13 amino acids. V gave up 1 base and J gave up 6 bases, with 9 bases separating them. The CDR3 DNA sequence: TGTGCCAGCAGTGAAGAGGGGTGGGCTGAAGCTTTCTTT. Amino acids: CASSEEGWAEAFF.

J is TRBJ2-3 and V is TRBV7-9, with 8 bases identical to TRBD2. The CDR3 consists of 15 residues. In germline, CDR1 is SEHNR, CDR2 FQNEAQ (reference sequence). J lost 2 bases, V lost 5 bases, and 6 bases had no gene match. Here the CDR3 reads CASSHPSGHTDTQYF. The CDR3 coding sequence is TGTGCCAGCAGCCATCCTAGCGGGCACACAGATACGCAGTATTTT.

The V and J genes are TRBV6-1 and TRBJ2-7; D is ambiguous. The CDR3 runs to 12 residues. Germline lookup yields CDR1 MNHNS and CDR2 SASEGT. With 2 bases removed from V and 1 base from J, the gap between germline ends came to 3 bases. The CDR3 nucleotides are TGTGCCAGCAGTGAATGGTCCTACGAGCAGTACTTC. Protein: CASSEWSYEQYF.

This chain links TRBV6-1 with TRBJ2-1, with TRBD2 matching 8 bases. The CDR3 runs 17 residues. With 1 base clipped from V and 2 bases from J, the junction kept 7 bases outside the gene matches. CDR1 MNHNS and CDR2 SASEGT come from the germline V gene. For the CDR3, the DNA is TGTGCCAGCAGTGAAGGAAGAGAAGCGGGAGCCTACAATGAGCAGTTCTTC. Its translation is CASSEGREAGAYNEQFF.

This clone was seen a handful of times. This rearrangement joins TRBV30 to TRBJ1-5; D gene uncertain. The CDR3 runs to 14 residues. Trimming took 1 base from V and 4 from J, leaving 11 bases between them. Germline lookup yields CDR1 GTSNPN and CDR2 SVGIG (reference sequence). This chain's CDR3 is CAWSGAPLNQPQHF. The CDR3 DNA reads TGTGCCTGGAGTGGGGCTCCGTTAAATCAGCCCCAGCATTTT.

The chain recombines TRBV19 with TRBJ1-1; the D is unclear. Trimming pared 5 bases from V and 5 bases from J, leaving 15 bases between. Germline CDR1 and CDR2: LNHDA and SQIVND (reference sequence). The CDR3 consists of 14 residues. Here the CDR3 reads CASSFGSLGTEAFF. CDR3 sequence (DNA): TGTGCCAGTAGTTTTGGGAGTTTGGGAACTGAAGCTTTCTTT. The variable domain in full, with the rest retrieved from reference TRBV19 and TRBJ1-1, is DGGITQSPKYLFRKEGQNVTLSCEQNLNHDAMYWYRQDPGQGLRLIYYSQIVNDFQKGDIAEGYSVSREKKESFPLTVTSAQKNPTAFYLCASSFGSLGTEAFFGQGTRLTVV.

The chain combines TRBV18 with TRBJ1-6; TRBD1 aligns across 7 bases. V lost 3 bases and J lost 2; bases outside the gene matches: 7. Germline CDR1 and CDR2: KGHSH and LQKENI. CDR3 length: 17 residues. This CDR3 reads CASSPNAGQTYNSPLHF. CDR3 sequence (DNA): TGTGCCAGCTCACCGAATGCGGGACAGACCTATAATTCACCCCTCCACTTT.

As concerns this clone: This may arise from a read error, as a much more abundant clone is one base away. This chain joins TRBV6-5 and TRBJ1-1, with 9 bases matching TRBD1. This CDR3 spans 13 amino acids. J lost 4 bases, V lost 4 bases, and 1 base had no gene match. Per germline, CDR1 MNHEY and CDR2 SVGAGI. The CDR3 region has the DNA TGTGCCAGCAGTTTGACAGGGGGCACTGAAGCTTTCTTT. This sequence encodes CASSLTGGTEAFF.

V and J are TRBV19 and TRBJ2-6, with 7 positions matching TRBD1. The germline V gene encodes CDR1 LNHDA and CDR2 SQIVND (reference sequence). V was pared by 5 bases and J by 4 bases, with 11 bases of the junction left unmatched. The CDR3 has 17 amino acids. CDR3 loop: CASSLLLTGAGANVLTF. The CDR3 DNA follows: TGTGCCAGTAGTCTCCTCCTTACAGGGGCCGGGGCCAACGTCCTGACTTTC.

The chain is built from TRBV21-1 and TRBJ2-7; the DNA was not used to check the table's D call, TRBD2. TRBV21-1 is deemed a pseudogene. The CDR3 is made up of 17 amino acids. The CDR3 bases are TGTGCCAGCAGCAAAGTTCAATCTAGCAAACGGGAGCTCGAGCAGTACTTC. This sequence encodes CASSKVQSSKRELEQYF.

This chain joins TRBV27 and TRBJ2-5; D gene ambiguous. V was trimmed by 2 bases and J by 0 bases, leaving 19 bases between them. This CDR3 comprises 18 residues. CDR1 MNHEY and CDR2 SMNVEV come from the germline V gene (reference sequence). CDR3 nucleotides: TGTGCCAGCAGTTTAATAGTATCCGGGCCCCCGAACCAAGAGACCCAGTACTTC. This gives the protein CASSLIVSGPPNQETQYF.

V and J are TRBV28 and TRBJ1-1; 7 bases align to TRBD1. This CDR3 is built from 15 residues. V dropped 6 bases and J dropped 0; count of bases not matched to a gene: 7. Germline-derived CDR1 and CDR2 are MDHEN and SYDVKM. The CDR3 region has the DNA TGTGCCAGCAGAGGACAGGTGATAATGAACACTGAAGCTTTCTTT. This translates into CASRGQVIMNTEAFF.

This rearrangement joins TRBV5-1 to TRBJ2-7, with D hard to call. V lost 4 bases and J 3 bases, leaving 14 bases between the germline ends. CDR1 and CDR2 from the germline V gene are SGHRS and YFSETQ. The CDR3 runs to 14 residues. CDR3 sequence (DNA): TGCGCCAGCAGCCTACGAGGACCCCACTACGAGCAGTACTTC. It specifies CASSLRGPHYEQYF. Full variable domain (outside the CDR3, taken from reference TRBV5-1 and TRBJ2-7): KAGVTQTPRYLIKTRGQQVTLSCSPISGHRSVSWYQQTPGQGLQFLFEYFSETQRNKGNFPGRFSGRQFSNSRSEMNVSTLELGDSALYLCASSLRGPHYEQYFGPGTRLTVT.

J is TRBJ2-5 and V is TRBV9; D might be TRBD1 (6 bases). The germline CDR1 and CDR2 sequences are SGDLS and YYNGEE. Trimming took off 0 bases at V and 5 bases at J, with 23 bases between the two ends. The CDR3 consists of 18 residues. The CDR3 here is CASSVDNSMGTGRETQYF. Written as DNA, the CDR3 is TGTGCCAGCAGCGTAGACAATTCGATGGGAACAGGGCGGGAGACCCAGTACTTC.

The chain has TRBV19 and TRBJ1-1; TRBD1 agrees at 9 bases. The CDR3 totals 17 residues. Germline V lookup: CDR1 LNHDA, CDR2 SQIVND (reference sequence). The J segment lost 1 base and the V segment lost 7 bases, leaving 13 bases of the junction unmatched. CDR3 sequence (DNA): TGTGCCAGTATTCCCCTCGGGACAGGGTTGGCGAACACTGAAGCTTTCTTT. Protein product: CASIPLGTGLANTEAFF.

This clone was seen only once. The chain recombines TRBV11-2 with TRBJ2-1, with 7 nucleotides matching TRBD1. This CDR3 comprises 15 residues. The germline CDR1 and CDR2 sequences are SGHAT and FQNNGV. V gave up 3 bases and J gave up 0 bases; unmatched junction bases: 2. CDR3 sequence reads: CASSLTGSSYNEQFF. CDR3 nucleotide sequence: TGTGCCAGCAGCTTGACAGGGAGCTCCTACAATGAGCAGTTCTTC.

The rearrangement uses TRBV25-1 and TRBJ1-3; D not resolved. Trimming cost V 4 bases and J 4 bases, with 5 bases left between them. Germline CDR1 MGHDK, CDR2 SYGVNS. The CDR3 runs to 12 residues. CDR3 loop: CASSGVGNTIYF. The CDR3 DNA reads as TGTGCCAGCAGTGGGGTAGGAAACACCATATATTTT.

This clone has more than one count but fewer than ten. V is TRBV11-3 and J is TRBJ2-5; weak D call: TRBD2 (7 bases). This CDR3 region has 16 residues. Germline-derived CDR1 and CDR2 are SGHNT and YENEEA. The V gene lost 0 bases and the J gene lost 5 bases, with 16 bases spanning the gap. CDR3 sequence reads: CASSLDGIGGRETQYF. The CDR3 DNA reads as TGTGCCAGCAGCTTAGATGGTATCGGGGGGCGGGAGACCCAGTACTTC.

The rearrangement links TRBV2 to TRBJ1-1, with 9 positions matching TRBD1. The CDR3 extends over 14 amino acids. Trimming at V came to 6 bases and at J to 6 bases, leaving 8 bases not matched to a gene. CDR1 is SNHLY, CDR2 FYNNEI, per germline. The CDR3: CASRTTGGRAEAFF. The CDR3 DNA is TGTGCCAGCAGAACGACAGGGGGAAGAGCTGAAGCTTTCTTT. The whole variable domain, remainder taken from reference TRBV2 and TRBJ1-1, is EPEVTQTPSHQVTQMGQEVILRCVPISNHLYFYWYRQILGQKVEFLVSFYNNEISEKSEIFDDQFSVERPDGSNFTLKIRSTKLEDSAMYFCASRTTGGRAEAFFGQGTRLTVV.

The V call is TRBV29-1, the J call TRBJ2-1; D may be TRBD1 (5 bases). Trimming left V 4 bases short and J 9 bases short, with 16 bases between. The CDR3 runs 13 residues. Germline CDR1 is SQVTM and CDR2 is ANQGSEA. CDR3 nucleotide sequence: TGCAGCGTTGTGGGGCGAAGAGAAGGTGAGCAGTTCTTC. It translates to CSVVGRREGEQFF.